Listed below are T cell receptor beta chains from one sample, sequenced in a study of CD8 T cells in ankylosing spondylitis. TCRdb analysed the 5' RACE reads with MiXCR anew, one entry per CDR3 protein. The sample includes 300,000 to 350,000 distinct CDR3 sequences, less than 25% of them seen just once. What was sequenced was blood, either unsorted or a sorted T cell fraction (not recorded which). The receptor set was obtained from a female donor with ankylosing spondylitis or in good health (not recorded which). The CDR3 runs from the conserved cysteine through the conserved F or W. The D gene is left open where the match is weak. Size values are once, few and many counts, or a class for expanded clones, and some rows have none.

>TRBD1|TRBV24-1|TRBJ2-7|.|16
TGTGCCACCAGTGATTTGTCGGGACAGGGGACCTACGAGCAGTACTTC
CATSDLSGQGTYEQYF
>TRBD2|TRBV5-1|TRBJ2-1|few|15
TGCGCCAGCAGCTTGGGACTAGCGAAGAGCAATGAGCAGTTCTTC
CASSLGLAKSNEQFF
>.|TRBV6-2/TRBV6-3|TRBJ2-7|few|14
TGTGCCAGCAGTTACGGCGGAGGATTGGACGAGCAGTACTTC
CASSYGGGLDEQYF
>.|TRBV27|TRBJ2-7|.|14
TGTGCCAGCAGTGTGCACTATTACTCCTACGAGCAGTACTTC
CASSVHYYSYEQYF
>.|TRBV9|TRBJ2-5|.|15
TGTGCCAGCGGGCGCGACGATGGGTACCAAGAGACCCAGTACTTC
CASGRDDGYQETQYF
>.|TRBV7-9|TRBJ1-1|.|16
TGTGCCAGCAGCTTAGTCGGGAAGGGGCTGAACACTGAAGCTTTCTTT
CASSLVGKGLNTEAFF
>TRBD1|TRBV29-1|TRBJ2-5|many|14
TGCAGCGTCGAGGACAGGGGAGGGCGTGGGACCCAGTACTTC
CSVEDRGGRGTQYF
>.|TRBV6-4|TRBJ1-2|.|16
TGTGCCAGCAGTGACGGTGTAGGGGGACCAAACTATGGCTACACCTTC
CASSDGVGGPNYGYTF
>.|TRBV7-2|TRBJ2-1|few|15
TGTGCCAGCAGCCCGCCGGTCAACCTGAACAATGAGCAGTTCTTC
CASSPPVNLNNEQFF
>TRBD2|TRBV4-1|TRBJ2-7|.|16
TGCGCCAGCAGCCAAGAGGCGGGGGGCTCACCCTACGAGCAGTACTTC
CASSQEAGGSPYEQYF
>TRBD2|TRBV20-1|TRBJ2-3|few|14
TGCAGTGCTCCTCTAGCGGGAGGTGAAGATACGCAGTATTTT
CSAPLAGGEDTQYF
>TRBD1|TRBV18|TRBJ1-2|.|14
TGTGCCAGCTCACCCCAGGGGGCAATTGGCGGCTACACCTTC
CASSPQGAIGGYTF
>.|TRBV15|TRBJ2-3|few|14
TGTGCCACCAGCAGAGATCCTACCGGGGGTACGCAGTATTTT
CATSRDPTGGTQYF
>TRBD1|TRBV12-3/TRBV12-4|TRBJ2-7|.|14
TGTGCCAGCAGCCAACAACAGGGGGCTCTCGAGCAGTACTTC
CASSQQQGALEQYF
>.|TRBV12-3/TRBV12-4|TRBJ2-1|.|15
TGTGCCAGCAGAATTGAATGGGAGCATGCCAATGAGCAGTTCTTC
CASRIEWEHANEQFF
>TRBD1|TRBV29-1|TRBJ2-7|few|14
TGCAGCGTTGGGGACAGGGCTCCGTCCTACGAGCAGTACTTC
CSVGDRAPSYEQYF
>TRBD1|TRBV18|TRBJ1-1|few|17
TGTGCCAGCTCACCTGCGGGGACAGGGGGCCGAACGACTGAAGCTTTCTTT
CASSPAGTGGRTTEAFF
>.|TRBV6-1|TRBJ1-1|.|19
TGTGCCAGCAGGTTCCCTAACCCCGGGACACCCTCCGGGATCACTGAAGCTTTCTTT
CASRFPNPGTPSGITEAFF
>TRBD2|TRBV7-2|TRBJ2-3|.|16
TGTGCCAGCAGCCCTAGCGGGAGTCCACGCACAGATACGCAGTATTTT
CASSPSGSPRTDTQYF
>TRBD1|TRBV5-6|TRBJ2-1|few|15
TGTGCCAGCAGCTTCCCGGGACAGGGCTGGAATGAGCAGTTCTTC
CASSFPGQGWNEQFF
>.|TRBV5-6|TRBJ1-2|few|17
TGTGCCAGCAGCTCTCCGCCGGGGGCCCTAACTAACTATGGCTACACCTTC
CASSSPPGALTNYGYTF
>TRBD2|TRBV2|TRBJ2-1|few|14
TGTGCCAGCAGTGGAGGGACTAGCGGGAGTGAGCAGTTCTTC
CASSGGTSGSEQFF